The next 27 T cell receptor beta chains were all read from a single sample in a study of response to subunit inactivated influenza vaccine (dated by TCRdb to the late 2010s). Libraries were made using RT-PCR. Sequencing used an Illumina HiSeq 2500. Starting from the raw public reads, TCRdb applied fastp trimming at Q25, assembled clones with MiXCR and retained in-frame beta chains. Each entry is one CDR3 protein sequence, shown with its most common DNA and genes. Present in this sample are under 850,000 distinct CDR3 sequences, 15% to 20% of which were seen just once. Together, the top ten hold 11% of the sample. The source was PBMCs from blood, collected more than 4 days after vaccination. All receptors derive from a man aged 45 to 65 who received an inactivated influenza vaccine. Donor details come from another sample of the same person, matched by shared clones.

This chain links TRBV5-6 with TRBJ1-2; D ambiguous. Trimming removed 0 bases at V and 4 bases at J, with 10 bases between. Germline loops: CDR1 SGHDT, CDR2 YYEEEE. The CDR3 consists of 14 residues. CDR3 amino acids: CASSLVDVGYGYTF. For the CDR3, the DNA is TGTGCCAGCAGCTTGGTGGACGTAGGCTATGGCTACACCTTC.

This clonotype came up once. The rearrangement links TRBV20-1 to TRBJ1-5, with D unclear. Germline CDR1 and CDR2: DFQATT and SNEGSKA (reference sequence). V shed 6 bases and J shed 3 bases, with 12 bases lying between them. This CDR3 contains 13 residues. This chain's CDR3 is CSARTESNQPQHF. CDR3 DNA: TGCAGTGCCAGAACAGAGTCCAATCAGCCCCAGCATTTT.

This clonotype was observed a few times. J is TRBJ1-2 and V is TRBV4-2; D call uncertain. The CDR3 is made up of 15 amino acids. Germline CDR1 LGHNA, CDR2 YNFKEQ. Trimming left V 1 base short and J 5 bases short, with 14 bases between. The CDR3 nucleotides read TGTGCCAGCAGCCAAGGAGGACTTTTCCGATATGGCTACACCTTC. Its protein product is CASSQGGLFRYGYTF.

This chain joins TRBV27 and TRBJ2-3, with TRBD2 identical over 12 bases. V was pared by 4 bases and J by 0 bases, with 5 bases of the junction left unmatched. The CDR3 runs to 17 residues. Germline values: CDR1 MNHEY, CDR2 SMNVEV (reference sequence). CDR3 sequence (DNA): TGTGCCAGCAGTTGGCTAGCGGGGGGGCTGAGCACAGATACGCAGTATTTT. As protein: CASSWLAGGLSTDTQYF.

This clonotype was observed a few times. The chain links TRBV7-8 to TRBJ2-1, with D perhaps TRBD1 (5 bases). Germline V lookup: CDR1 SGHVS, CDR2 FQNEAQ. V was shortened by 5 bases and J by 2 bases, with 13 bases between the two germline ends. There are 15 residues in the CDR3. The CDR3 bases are TGTGCCAGCAGCCACCGACAGACGGCCTACAATGAGCAGTTCTTC. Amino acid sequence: CASSHRQTAYNEQFF.

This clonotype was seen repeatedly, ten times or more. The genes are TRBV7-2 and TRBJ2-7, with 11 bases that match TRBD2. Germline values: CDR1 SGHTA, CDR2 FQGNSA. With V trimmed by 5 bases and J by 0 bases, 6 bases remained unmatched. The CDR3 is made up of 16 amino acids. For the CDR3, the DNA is TGTGCCAGCAGCATACTAGCGGGGGCGTACTCCTACGAGCAGTACTTC. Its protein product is CASSILAGAYSYEQYF.

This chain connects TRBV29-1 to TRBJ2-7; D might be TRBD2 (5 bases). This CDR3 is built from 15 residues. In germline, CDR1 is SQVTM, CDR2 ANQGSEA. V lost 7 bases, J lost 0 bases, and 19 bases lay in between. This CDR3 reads CSASIGGGFSYEQYF. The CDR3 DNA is TGCAGCGCCAGTATAGGAGGAGGCTTCTCCTACGAGCAGTACTTC.

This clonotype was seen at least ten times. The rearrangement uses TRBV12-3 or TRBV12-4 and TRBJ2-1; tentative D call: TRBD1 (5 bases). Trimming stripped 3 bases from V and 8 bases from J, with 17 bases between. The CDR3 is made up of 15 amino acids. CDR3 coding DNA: TGTGCCAGCAGTTTGGTAAGGGGCACCCTCTATGAGCAGTTCTTC. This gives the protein CASSLVRGTLYEQFF.

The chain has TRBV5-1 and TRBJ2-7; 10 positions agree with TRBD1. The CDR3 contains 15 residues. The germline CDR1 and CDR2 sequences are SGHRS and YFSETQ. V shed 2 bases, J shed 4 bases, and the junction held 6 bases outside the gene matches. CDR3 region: CASSFNLGQGYEQYF. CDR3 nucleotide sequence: TGCGCCAGCAGCTTTAATCTGGGACAGGGGTACGAGCAGTACTTC.

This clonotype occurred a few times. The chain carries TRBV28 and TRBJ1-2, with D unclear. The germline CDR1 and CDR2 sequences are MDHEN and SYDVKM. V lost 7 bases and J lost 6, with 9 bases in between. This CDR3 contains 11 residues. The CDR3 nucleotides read TGTGCCAGCACAACGGGGAATGGCTACACCTTC. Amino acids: CASTTGNGYTF.

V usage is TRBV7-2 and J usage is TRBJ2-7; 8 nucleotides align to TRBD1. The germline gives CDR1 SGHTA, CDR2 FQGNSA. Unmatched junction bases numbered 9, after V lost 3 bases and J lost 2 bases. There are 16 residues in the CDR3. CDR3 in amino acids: CASSLGTGLRTYEQYF. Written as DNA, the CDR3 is TGTGCCAGCAGCTTGGGGACAGGACTAAGGACCTACGAGCAGTACTTC.

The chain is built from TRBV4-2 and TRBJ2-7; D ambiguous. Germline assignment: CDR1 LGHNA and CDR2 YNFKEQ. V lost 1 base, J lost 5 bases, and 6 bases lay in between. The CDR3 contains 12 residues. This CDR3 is CASSQVAHEQYF. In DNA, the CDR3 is TGTGCCAGCAGCCAAGTCGCCCACGAGCAGTACTTC.

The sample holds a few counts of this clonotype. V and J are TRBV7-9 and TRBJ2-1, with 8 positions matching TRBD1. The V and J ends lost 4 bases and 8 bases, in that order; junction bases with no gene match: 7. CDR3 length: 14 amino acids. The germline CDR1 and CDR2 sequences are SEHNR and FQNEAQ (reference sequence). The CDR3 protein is CASSSTGGRDEQFF. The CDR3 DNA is TGTGCCAGCAGCTCAACAGGGGGGCGGGATGAGCAGTTCTTC.

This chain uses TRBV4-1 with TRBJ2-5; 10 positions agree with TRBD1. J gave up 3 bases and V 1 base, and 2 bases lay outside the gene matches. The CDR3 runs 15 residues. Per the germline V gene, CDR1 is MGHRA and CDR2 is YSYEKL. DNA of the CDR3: TGCGCCAGCAGCCAAGTGGACAGGGGGGAAGAGACCCAGTACTTC. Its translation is CASSQVDRGEETQYF.

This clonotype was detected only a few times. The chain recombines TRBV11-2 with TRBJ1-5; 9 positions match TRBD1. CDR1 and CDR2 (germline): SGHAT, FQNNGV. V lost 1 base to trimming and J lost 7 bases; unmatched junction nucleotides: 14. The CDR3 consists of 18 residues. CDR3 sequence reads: CASSLGVWGQGLLQPQHF. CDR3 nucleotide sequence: TGTGCCAGCAGCTTAGGGGTTTGGGGACAGGGTCTCTTGCAGCCCCAGCATTTT.

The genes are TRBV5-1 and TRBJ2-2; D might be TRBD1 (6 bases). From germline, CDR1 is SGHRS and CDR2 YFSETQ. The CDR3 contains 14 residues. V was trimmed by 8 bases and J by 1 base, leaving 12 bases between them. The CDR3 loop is CASNDRKNTGELFF. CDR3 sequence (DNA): TGCGCCAGTAATGACAGGAAGAACACCGGGGAGCTGTTTTTT. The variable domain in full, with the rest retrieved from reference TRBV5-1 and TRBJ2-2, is KAGVTQTPRYLIKTRGQQVTLSCSPISGHRSVSWYQQTPGQGLQFLFEYFSETQRNKGNFPGRFSGRQFSNSRSEMNVSTLELGDSALYLCASNDRKNTGELFFGEGSRLTVL.

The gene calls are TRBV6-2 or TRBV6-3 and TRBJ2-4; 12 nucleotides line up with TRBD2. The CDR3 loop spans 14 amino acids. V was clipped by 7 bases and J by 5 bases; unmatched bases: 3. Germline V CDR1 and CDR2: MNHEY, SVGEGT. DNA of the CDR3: TGTGCCAGCACCGCTAGCGGGAGGGAAAACATTCAGTACTTC. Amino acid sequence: CASTASGRENIQYF.

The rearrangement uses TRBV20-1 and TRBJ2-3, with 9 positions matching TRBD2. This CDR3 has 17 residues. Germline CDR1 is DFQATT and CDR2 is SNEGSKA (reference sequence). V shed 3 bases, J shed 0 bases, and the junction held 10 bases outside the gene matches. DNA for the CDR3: TGCAGTGCTAGCGAGACATTAGCGGGAGCTAGCACAGATACGCAGTATTTT. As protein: CSASETLAGASTDTQYF.

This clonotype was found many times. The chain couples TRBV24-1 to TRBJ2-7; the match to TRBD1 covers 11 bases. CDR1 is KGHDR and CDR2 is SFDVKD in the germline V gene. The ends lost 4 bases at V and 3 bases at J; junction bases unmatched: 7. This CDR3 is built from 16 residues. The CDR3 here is CATSEPPGQGVYEQYF. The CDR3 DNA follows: TGTGCCACCAGTGAACCCCCGGGACAGGGGGTCTACGAGCAGTACTTC.

CDR3 region: CASSLVVAGADTQYF. In DNA form, the CDR3 reads TGTGCCAGCAGCTTGGTGGTAGCGGGAGCAGATACGCAGTATTTT. The chain links TRBV5-6 to TRBJ2-3; 9 nucleotides align to TRBD2. V dropped 0 bases and J dropped 4; count of bases not matched to a gene: 3. Germline assignment: CDR1 SGHDT and CDR2 YYEEEE. This CDR3 is built from 15 residues.

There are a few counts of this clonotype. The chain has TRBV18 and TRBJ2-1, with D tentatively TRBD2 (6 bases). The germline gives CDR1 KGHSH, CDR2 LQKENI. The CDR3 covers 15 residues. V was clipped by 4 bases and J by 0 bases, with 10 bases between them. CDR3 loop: CASSRLAPSYNEQFF. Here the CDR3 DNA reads TGTGCCAGCTCACGGCTAGCGCCCTCCTACAATGAGCAGTTCTTC.

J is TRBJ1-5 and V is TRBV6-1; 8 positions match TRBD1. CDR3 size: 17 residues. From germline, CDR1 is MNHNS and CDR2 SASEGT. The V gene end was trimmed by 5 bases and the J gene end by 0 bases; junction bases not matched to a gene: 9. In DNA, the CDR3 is TGTGCCAGCAGTACCGTCCCAGGGGGCAATAGCAATCAGCCCCAGCATTTT. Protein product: CASSTVPGGNSNQPQHF.

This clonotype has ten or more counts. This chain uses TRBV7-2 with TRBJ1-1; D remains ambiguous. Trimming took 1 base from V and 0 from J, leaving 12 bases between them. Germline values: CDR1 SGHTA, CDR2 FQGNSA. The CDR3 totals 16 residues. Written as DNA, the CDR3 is TGTGCCAGCAGCTTAGTCCGTGCAGGTGTGAACACTGAAGCTTTCTTT. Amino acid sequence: CASSLVRAGVNTEAFF.

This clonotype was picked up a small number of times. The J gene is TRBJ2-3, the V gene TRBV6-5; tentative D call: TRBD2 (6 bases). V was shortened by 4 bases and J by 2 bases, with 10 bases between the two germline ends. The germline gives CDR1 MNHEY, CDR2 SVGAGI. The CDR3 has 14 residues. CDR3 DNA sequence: TGTGCCAGCAGTTCGGGACTTCTCACAGATACGCAGTATTTT. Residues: CASSSGLLTDTQYF.

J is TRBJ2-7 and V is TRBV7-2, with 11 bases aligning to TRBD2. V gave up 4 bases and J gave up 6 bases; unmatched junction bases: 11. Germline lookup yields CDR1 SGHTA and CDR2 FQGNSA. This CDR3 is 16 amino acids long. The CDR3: CASSYSGRAFPAEQYF. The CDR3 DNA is TGTGCCAGCAGCTATAGCGGGAGGGCCTTCCCAGCCGAGCAGTACTTC.

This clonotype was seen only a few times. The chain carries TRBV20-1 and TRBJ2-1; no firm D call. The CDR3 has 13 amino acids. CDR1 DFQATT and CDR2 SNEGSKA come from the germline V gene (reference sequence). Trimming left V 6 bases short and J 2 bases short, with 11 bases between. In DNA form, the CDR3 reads TGCAGTGCACCCAATTCCCCCTACAATGAGCAGTTCTTC. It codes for CSAPNSPYNEQFF.

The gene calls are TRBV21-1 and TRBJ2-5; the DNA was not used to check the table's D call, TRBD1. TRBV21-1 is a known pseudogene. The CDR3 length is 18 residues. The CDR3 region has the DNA TGTGCCAGCAGGAAATACCCCTCGACAGGGGACTGGCAAGAGACCCAGTACTTC. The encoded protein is CASRKYPSTGDWQETQYF.